Following are 24 T cell receptor beta chains from one sample sequenced in a study of identifying expanded T cells in peripheral blood. Clones were sequenced by immunoSEQ multiplex PCR, and TCRdb holds only the in-frame ones, with some missing. The sample shows roughly 81,000 clones, roughly 84% of them seen only once. Material: blood. The receptors here all came from a person aged 18-70 years in good health.

The genes are TRBV27 and TRBJ1-5; weak D call: TRBD1 (6 bases). CDR1 MNHEY and CDR2 SMNVEV come from the germline V gene (reference sequence). The V end lost 6 bases, the J end lost 11 bases, and 23 bases lay between the germline ends. This CDR3 comprises 15 residues. This CDR3 is CASSQGGQGALSQHF. CDR3 nucleotide sequence: TGTGCCAGCAGCCAAGGGGGACAAGGGGCCCTCTCCCAGCATTTT.

The rearrangement uses TRBV19 and TRBJ2-1; D call uncertain. This CDR3 region has 16 residues. The germline gives CDR1 LNHDA, CDR2 SQIVND (reference sequence). V gave up 6 bases and J gave up 0 bases, with 15 bases separating them. Here the CDR3 DNA reads TGTGCCAGTAGAGGTTGGGGAAGTAGCTCCTACAATGAGCAGTTCTTC. Protein: CASRGWGSSSYNEQFF.

This chain links TRBV9 with TRBJ2-3; D perhaps matches TRBD2 (6 bases). The CDR3 spans 14 residues. Per germline, CDR1 SGDLS and CDR2 YYNGEE. Trimming cost V 4 bases and J 2 bases, with 11 bases left between them. Here the CDR3 DNA reads TGTGCCAGCAGCACTGGGACTTTCACAGATACGCAGTATTTT. It is translated as CASSTGTFTDTQYF. Drawing the rest from reference TRBV9 and TRBJ2-3, the complete variable domain is DSGVTQTPKHLITATGQRVTLRCSPRSGDLSVYWYQQSLDQGLQFLIQYYNGEERAKGNILERFSAQQFPDLHSELNLSSLELGDSALYFCASSTGTFTDTQYFGPGTRLTVL.

The CDR3 here is CASSLGAGRRTEAFF. The CDR3 DNA reads as TGTGCCAGCAGCTTAGGAGCAGGCCGAAGGACTGAAGCTTTCTTT. This chain uses TRBV7-9 with TRBJ1-1, with unresolved D. Trimming took 1 base from V and 5 from J, leaving 14 bases between them. The CDR3 sequence is 15 residues long. Germline loops: CDR1 SEHNR, CDR2 FQNEAQ (reference sequence).

The chain joins TRBV9 to TRBJ1-1, with D possibly matching TRBD1 (6 bases). The length of the CDR3 is 15 residues. V dropped 0 bases and J dropped 1 base, with 10 bases sitting between them. Per the germline V gene, CDR1 is SGDLS and CDR2 is YYNGEE. The CDR3 nucleotides read TGTGCCAGCAGCGTAGCTGGCAGGGGGAACACTGAAGCTTTCTTT. As protein: CASSVAGRGNTEAFF.

The chain recombines TRBV7-6 with TRBJ2-5; 8 nucleotides align to TRBD1. This CDR3 region has 14 residues. Looked up from germline, CDR1 is SGHVS and CDR2 is FNYEAQ. The ends lost 5 bases at V and 2 bases at J; junction bases unmatched: 4. The chain's CDR3 is CASSVGQGQETQYF. The CDR3 DNA follows: TGTGCCAGCAGCGTCGGACAGGGACAAGAGACCCAGTACTTC.

The chain joins TRBV9 to TRBJ1-4, with D possibly being TRBD1 (5 bases). Germline values: CDR1 SGDLS, CDR2 YYNGEE. The V end lost 5 bases, the J end lost 5 bases, and 16 bases lay between the germline ends. The CDR3 is made up of 15 amino acids. The CDR3 protein is CASSRFGRENEKLFF. In nucleotides, the CDR3 is TGTGCCAGCAGTCGTTTCGGCAGGGAAAATGAAAAACTGTTTTTT.

The chain employs TRBV10-3 and TRBJ2-1; D ambiguous. Germline V CDR1 and CDR2: ENHRY, SYGVKD. The CDR3 loop spans 16 amino acids. Trimming took 3 bases from V and 0 from J, leaving 12 bases between them. The CDR3 sequence: CAISDLGYGSYNEQFF. The CDR3 DNA reads as TGTGCCATCAGTGATTTAGGTTACGGCTCCTACAATGAGCAGTTCTTC.

This chain joins TRBV7-2 and TRBJ2-7; D is uncertain. The CDR3 is made up of 16 amino acids. Germline V gene data show CDR1 as SGHTA and CDR2 as FQGNSA. Between the trimmed V and J ends, which lost 2 bases and 0 bases, there was a span of 14 bases. CDR3 nucleotide sequence: TGTGCCAGCAGCTTAAGGGCGGCGGTAAGCTCCTACGAGCAGTACTTC. Translation: CASSLRAAVSSYEQYF.

This clone was observed a few times. V usage is TRBV19 and J usage is TRBJ2-6; D possibly matches TRBD1 or TRBD2 (5 bases each). The CDR3 totals 13 residues. Per the germline V gene, CDR1 is LNHDA and CDR2 is SQIVND (reference sequence). The V gene lost 6 bases and the J gene lost 4 bases, with 7 bases spanning the gap. The CDR3 DNA is TGTGCCAGTAGCGGGACGGGGGCCAACGTCCTGACTTTC. It translates to CASSGTGANVLTF. The full variable domain, its missing parts supplied by reference TRBV19 and TRBJ2-6, is DGGITQSPKYLFRKEGQNVTLSCEQNLNHDAMYWYRQDPGQGLRLIYYSQIVNDFQKGDIAEGYSVSREKKESFPLTVTSAQKNPTAFYLCASSGTGANVLTFGAGSRLTVL.

The genes are TRBV2 and TRBJ2-3; perhaps TRBD1 as D (5 bases). The CDR3 contains 15 residues. V was trimmed by 2 bases and J by 0 bases, leaving 9 bases between them. The germline CDR1 and CDR2 sequences are SNHLY and FYNNEI. The CDR3 DNA follows: TGTGCCAGCAGTGAACAGGGCCTAAGCACAGATACGCAGTATTTT. Translating gives CASSEQGLSTDTQYF. Using reference TRBV2 and TRBJ2-3 for the parts outside the CDR3, the full variable domain is EPEVTQTPSHQVTQMGQEVILRCVPISNHLYFYWYRQILGQKVEFLVSFYNNEISEKSEIFDDQFSVERPDGSNFTLKIRSTKLEDSAMYFCASSEQGLSTDTQYFGPGTRLTVL.

The chain is built from TRBV29-1 and TRBJ1-3, with D unresolved. V lost 3 bases to trimming and J lost 1 base, with 13 bases between them. The CDR3 runs to 15 residues. Germline loops: CDR1 SQVTM, CDR2 ANQGSEA. CDR3 in amino acids: CSVEEQFLSGNTIYF. The CDR3 nucleotides are TGCAGCGTTGAGGAGCAGTTCCTGTCTGGAAACACCATATATTTT.

V gene TRBV19 combines with J gene TRBJ1-5, with 10 bases lining up with TRBD1. This CDR3 spans 15 amino acids. V trimming: 5 bases; J trimming: 6 bases; junction bases outside the gene matches: 7. CDR1 and CDR2 from the germline V gene are LNHDA and SQIVND (reference sequence). CDR3 protein: CASSARQGAVQPQHF. DNA of the CDR3: TGTGCCAGTAGTGCCAGACAGGGGGCGGTTCAGCCCCAGCATTTT.

This chain uses TRBV9 with TRBJ1-2, with TRBD1 identical over 9 bases. J was trimmed by 5 bases and V by 4 bases; bases with no gene match: 9. The CDR3 is 15 amino acids. Germline lookup yields CDR1 SGDLS and CDR2 YYNGEE. This CDR3 reads CASSRGQGEGYGYTF. The CDR3, as DNA: TGTGCCAGCAGCCGGGGACAGGGAGAAGGGTATGGCTACACCTTC. The full variable domain, in which reference TRBV9 and TRBJ1-2 provide the parts outside the CDR3, is DSGVTQTPKHLITATGQRVTLRCSPRSGDLSVYWYQQSLDQGLQFLIQYYNGEERAKGNILERFSAQQFPDLHSELNLSSLELGDSALYFCASSRGQGEGYGYTFGSGTRLTVV.

The chain employs TRBV29-1 and TRBJ2-3, with D perhaps matching TRBD1 (6 bases). The germline V gene encodes CDR1 SQVTM and CDR2 ANQGSEA. Deletions cut 3 bases from V and 4 bases from J, with 14 bases between. This CDR3 spans 14 amino acids. CDR3 sequence: CSVEAGEWADTQYF. In nucleotides, the CDR3 is TGCAGCGTTGAGGCAGGGGAATGGGCAGATACGCAGTATTTT.

The V call is TRBV28, the J call TRBJ1-3; tentative D call: TRBD1 (5 bases). The germline V gene encodes CDR1 MDHEN and CDR2 SYDVKM. The CDR3 is 16 residues long. Trimming left V 5 bases short and J 0 bases short, with 14 bases between. DNA for the CDR3: TGTGCCAGCAGTCGCGGGACCTCAAGCTCTGGAAACACCATATATTTT. Its protein product is CASSRGTSSSGNTIYF.

This sequence joins TRBV4-3 and TRBJ1-2; no firm D call. CDR1 and CDR2 (germline): LGHNA, YSLEER. V shed 0 bases and J shed 4 bases, with 12 bases lying between them. The CDR3 loop spans 15 amino acids. CDR3 protein: CASSQERELFYGYTF. As DNA, the CDR3 is TGCGCCAGCAGCCAAGAACGGGAACTCTTCTATGGCTACACCTTC.

The J gene is TRBJ2-7, the V gene TRBV6-6, with 8 bases matching TRBD2. The germline gives CDR1 MNHNY, CDR2 SVGAGI (reference sequence). There are 14 residues in the CDR3. Losses at the gene ends were 8 bases for V and 3 bases for J; bases not matched to a gene: 9. CDR3 nucleotides: TGTGCCAGCCGAATGGCGGGAGGTTTCTACGAGCAGTACTTC. It translates to CASRMAGGFYEQYF.

This chain joins TRBV5-6 and TRBJ2-1, with TRBD1 identical over 10 bases. Germline CDR1 reads SGHDT; CDR2 reads YYEEEE. The CDR3 is made up of 16 amino acids. The J segment lost 4 bases and the V segment lost 6 bases, leaving 10 bases of the junction unmatched. The CDR3 reads CASNLPGQGIYNEQFF. DNA of the CDR3: TGTGCCAGCAACCTGCCGGGACAGGGGATTTACAATGAGCAGTTCTTC.

This clone was recorded once. The same CDR3 also results from other DNA sequences found in this sample. This chain connects TRBV28 to TRBJ2-2; D could derive from TRBD1 or TRBD2 (5 bases each). CDR3 length: 16 residues. Between the trimmed V and J ends, which lost 3 bases and 0 bases, there was a span of 11 bases. The germline gives CDR1 MDHEN, CDR2 SYDVKM. CDR3 sequence (DNA): TGTGCCAGCAGTTTGGGCCGGGGCCCGAACACCGGGGAGCTGTTTTTT. It codes for CASSLGRGPNTGELFF.

The gene calls are TRBV5-4 and TRBJ2-1; the match to TRBD2 covers 11 bases. V shed 4 bases and J 8 bases; nucleotides not matched to a gene: 8. The length of the CDR3 is 15 residues. Per the germline V gene, CDR1 is SGHNT and CDR2 is YYREEE (reference sequence). CDR3 nucleotide sequence: TGTGCCAGCAGCGTTAGCGGGAGGGCCTCGGATGAGCAGTTCTTC. Encoded protein: CASSVSGRASDEQFF.

The chain couples TRBV6-4 to TRBJ2-7; D uncertain. Germline V gene data show CDR1 as MRHNA and CDR2 as SNTAGT. The CDR3 is 10 residues long. V dropped 8 bases and J dropped 2 bases, with 4 bases sitting between them. The CDR3 sequence is CASRTYEQYF. DNA of the CDR3: TGTGCCAGCCGAACCTACGAGCAGTACTTC.

This clone was found once. The gene calls are TRBV7-8 and TRBJ2-1, with 8 bases aligning to TRBD1. V trimming: 5 bases; J trimming: 2 bases; junction bases outside the gene matches: 5. CDR3 length: 15 amino acids. From germline, CDR1 is SGHVS and CDR2 FQNEAQ. The CDR3 loop is CASSPQGAPYNEQFF. The CDR3 bases are TGTGCCAGCAGCCCCCAGGGGGCCCCCTACAATGAGCAGTTCTTC. Full variable domain (rest looked up from reference TRBV7-8 and TRBJ2-1): GAGVSQSPRYKVAKRGQDVALRCDPISGHVSLFWYQQALGQGPEFLTYFQNEAQLDKSGLPSDRFFAERPEGSVSTLKIQRTQQEDSAVYLCASSPQGAPYNEQFFGPGTRLTVL.

The chain links TRBV21-1 to TRBJ2-1; the D call in the table, TRBD2, was not verified against the DNA. TRBV21-1 is reported as a pseudogene. The CDR3 has 17 residues. Here the CDR3 DNA reads TGTGCCAGCAGCAGACCCTTTGGGGAGGGAAAATACAATGAGCAGTTCTTC. This translates into CASSRPFGEGKYNEQFF.